Listed here are 16 T cell receptor beta chains from one sample, sequenced in a study of T-cell reconstitution after alpha-beta-depleted transplantation in children. This sample's TCRbeta library carried unique molecular identifier barcodes. MiXCR was run by TCRdb on the PCR reads, yielding one entry per CDR3 protein. This repertoire shows 200,000 to 250,000 distinct CDR3 sequences, 11% found once; its top ten account for 28%. The sequencing used PBMCs, collected before TCRalphabeta/CD19-depleted stem cell transplant. The receptors were gathered from a child younger than two with acute myeloid leukemia, due to receive a stem cell transplant.

In its sample, this clonotype was seen many times. The rearrangement uses TRBV15 and TRBJ1-1; TRBD1 agrees at 8 bases. This CDR3 is 14 amino acids long. J was trimmed by 7 bases and V by 3 bases; bases with no gene match: 7. Germline-derived CDR1 and CDR2 are LNHNV and YYDKDF (reference sequence). The CDR3 region is CATSSRTGRYEAFF. CDR3 in DNA: TGTGCCACCAGCAGTCGGACAGGGAGATATGAAGCTTTCTTT.

This clonotype was seen ten or more times. The rearrangement links TRBV5-1 to TRBJ1-2; TRBD1 agrees at 7 bases. With 4 bases clipped from V and 3 bases from J, the junction kept 9 bases outside the gene matches. The CDR3 runs 15 residues. Germline CDR1 is SGHRS and CDR2 is YFSETQ. CDR3 protein: CASSPRTGRDYGYTF. In nucleotides, the CDR3 is TGCGCCAGCAGCCCTCGGACAGGACGGGACTATGGCTACACCTTC.

This clonotype was found once. V is TRBV2 and J is TRBJ1-2; perhaps TRBD1 as D (5 bases). Trimming cost V 3 bases and J 6 bases, with 14 bases left between them. The CDR3 is 14 amino acids. The germline gives CDR1 SNHLY, CDR2 FYNNEI. The CDR3 coding sequence is TGTGCCAGCAGTGACGACCAGGGTTATGATGGCTACACCTTC. As protein: CASSDDQGYDGYTF.

This clonotype was picked up many times. The chain joins TRBV7-9 to TRBJ2-5; TRBD2 agrees at 7 bases. The length of the CDR3 is 15 residues. The junction had 7 bases not matched to a gene; V was cut back by 3 bases and J by 3 bases. Per germline, CDR1 SEHNR and CDR2 FQNEAQ (reference sequence). CDR3 loop: CASSFGAGLEETQYF. As DNA, the CDR3 is TGTGCCAGCAGCTTTGGAGCGGGGCTGGAAGAGACCCAGTACTTC.

Concerning this clonotype itself: A read error may explain this, as a much larger clone is one base away. The genes are TRBV14 and TRBJ1-2; possible D gene TRBD1, 5 bases. This CDR3 has 13 residues. Germline CDR1 is SGHDN and CDR2 is FVKESK. The CDR3: CGSSQGADYGYTF. For the CDR3, the DNA is TGTGGCAGCAGCCAAGGGGCAGACTATGGCTACACCTTC.

This clonotype was seen ten or more times. This sequence joins TRBV12-3 or TRBV12-4 and TRBJ2-7; 10 bases map to TRBD2. The CDR3 loop spans 14 amino acids. Trimming took 8 bases from V and 4 from J; bases not matched to a gene: 8. Here the CDR3 DNA reads TGTGCCAGCCGCAAACTAGCGGGATTATACGAGCAGTACTTC. It is translated as CASRKLAGLYEQYF.

This clonotype has a count of ten or more. The rearrangement uses TRBV5-5 and TRBJ1-2; D not resolved. Deletions cut 2 bases from V and 6 bases from J, with 17 bases between. CDR3 length: 15 residues. From germline, CDR1 is SGHKS and CDR2 YYEKEE (reference sequence). CDR3 amino acids: CASSFGRSIYNGYTF. The CDR3 bases are TGTGCCAGCAGCTTCGGCAGGAGTATTTACAATGGCTACACCTTC.

The table lists this clonotype with many counts. This chain joins TRBV6-5 and TRBJ1-1; D is ambiguous. CDR1 MNHEY and CDR2 SVGAGI come from the germline V gene. The CDR3 loop spans 15 amino acids. Deletions cut 4 bases from V and 1 base from J, with 13 bases between. CDR3 sequence reads: CASSFTRLGNTEAFF. As DNA, the CDR3 is TGTGCCAGCAGTTTCACACGCCTGGGGAACACTGAAGCTTTCTTT.

Comments on this clonotype: Just one base apart from a much larger clone, this may be a read error. The chain couples TRBV28 to TRBJ1-2; TRBD1 might be the D (6 bases). Germline CDR1 reads MDHEN; CDR2 reads SYDVKM. The CDR3 extends over 13 amino acids. The CDR3 spells CASRRDNNYGYPF. In DNA, the CDR3 is TGTGCCAGCAGACGGGACAATAACTATGGCTACCCCTTC.

The gene calls are TRBV7-2 and TRBJ2-7, with D hard to call. This CDR3 contains 14 residues. Trimming left V 2 bases short and J 0 bases short, with 8 bases between. CDR1 and CDR2 from the germline V gene are SGHTA and FQGNSA. This CDR3 reads CASSLRQDSYEQYF. DNA of the CDR3: TGTGCCAGCAGCTTAAGGCAGGACTCCTACGAGCAGTACTTC.

In this sample, this clonotype turned up a few times. V gene TRBV25-1 combines with J gene TRBJ2-7, with TRBD1 matching 8 bases. The CDR3 loop spans 15 amino acids. Germline loops: CDR1 MGHDK, CDR2 SYGVNS. V was pared by 8 bases and J by 0 bases, with 9 bases of the junction left unmatched. This CDR3 is CASSQEDRDSYEQYF. CDR3 nucleotides: TGTGCCAGCTCCCAAGAGGACAGGGACTCCTACGAGCAGTACTTC.

This clonotype was observed many times. The chain employs TRBV7-2 and TRBJ1-3, with D possibly being TRBD1 (6 bases). V was cut by 0 bases and J by 2 bases, with 8 bases left in between. This CDR3 spans 15 amino acids. Per the germline V gene, CDR1 is SGHTA and CDR2 is FQGNSA. CDR3 loop: CASSLAQGTGNTIYF. The CDR3 DNA reads TGTGCCAGCAGCTTAGCTCAGGGGACTGGAAACACCATATATTTT. Based on the CDR3 plus reference TRBV7-2 and TRBJ1-3, the full variable domain is GAGVSQSPSNKVTEKGKDVELRCDPISGHTALYWYRQSLGQGLEFLIYFQGNSAPDKSGLPSDRFSAERTGGSVSTLTIQRTQQEDSAVYLCASSLAQGTGNTIYFGEGSWLTVV.

This clonotype came up many times. V gene TRBV7-2 combines with J gene TRBJ1-2; 10 bases line up with TRBD1. The CDR3 is 15 residues long. Germline trimming cut 3 bases from V and 3 bases from J; bases unmatched to any gene: 4. Germline CDR1 reads SGHTA; CDR2 reads FQGNSA. The CDR3 spells CASSLGQGYDYGYTF. The CDR3 DNA is TGTGCCAGCAGCTTGGGACAGGGGTATGACTATGGCTACACCTTC. The full variable domain, in which reference TRBV7-2 and TRBJ1-2 provide the parts outside the CDR3, is GAGVSQSPSNKVTEKGKDVELRCDPISGHTALYWYRQSLGQGLEFLIYFQGNSAPDKSGLPSDRFSAERTGGSVSTLTIQRTQQEDSAVYLCASSLGQGYDYGYTFGSGTRLTVV.

At least ten counts were recorded for this clonotype. V and J are TRBV7-3 and TRBJ2-3, with D perhaps matching TRBD2 (5 bases). This CDR3 has 13 amino acids. With 5 bases removed from V and 3 bases from J, the gap between germline ends came to 9 bases. Germline-derived CDR1 and CDR2 are SGHTA and FQGTGA. CDR3 nucleotides: TGTGCCAGCAGCCAAGAGCGGACAGATACGCAGTATTTT. It specifies CASSQERTDTQYF.

This clonotype appeared many times. V gene TRBV20-1 combines with J gene TRBJ2-7; D perhaps matches TRBD2 (6 bases). Trimming stripped 6 bases from V and 2 bases from J, with 17 bases between. The CDR3 is made up of 14 amino acids. Germline CDR1 is DFQATT and CDR2 is SNEGSKA (reference sequence). The CDR3 region is CSAPGRTTPYEQYF. CDR3 sequence (DNA): TGCAGTGCCCCGGGACGGACTACTCCCTACGAGCAGTACTTC.

This clonotype was picked up many times. The chain recombines TRBV12-3 or TRBV12-4 with TRBJ2-2; 9 positions match TRBD2. The V and J ends lost 3 bases and 3 bases, in that order; junction bases with no gene match: 2. This CDR3 region has 15 residues. As DNA, the CDR3 is TGTGCCAGCAGTTTGACTAGCGGATACACCGGGGAGCTGTTTTTT. Translation: CASSLTSGYTGELFF.